The 9 T cell receptor beta chains reported below all come from one sample, sequenced in a study of T cell repertoires in cytomegalovirus infection (dated by TCRdb to between 2017 and 2020). Reads for this sample came from an Illumina HiSeq 1500. TCRdb itself trimmed the public reads at Q25 with fastp, ran MiXCR and retained productive beta chains. Rows matching on CDR3 protein sequence are summarized as one entry with the most common DNA and genes. The sample table shows around 450,000 distinct CDR3 sequences, and approximately 33% are seen once. Roughly an eighth of the sample rests with the top ten. Sequenced input: PBMCs. These receptors all stem from a human donor in good health (CMV status not recorded). Some clones in this sample may be carry-over from other donors' samples.

This clonotype was detected only a few times. V gene TRBV7-6 combines with J gene TRBJ1-6, with 8 bases matching TRBD1. J was trimmed by 1 base and V by 4 bases; bases with no gene match: 12. Germline assignment: CDR1 SGHVS and CDR2 FNYEAQ. This CDR3 is 19 amino acids long. The CDR3 region is CASSYSSGGAGSYNSPLHF. CDR3 DNA sequence: TGTGCCAGCAGCTACTCTTCAGGGGGCGCGGGTTCCTATAATTCACCCCTCCACTTT. The variable domain in full, completed from reference TRBV7-6 and TRBJ1-6, reads GAGVSQSPRYKVTKRGQDVALRCDPISGHVSLYWYRQALGQGPEFLTYFNYEAQQDKSGLPNDRFSAERPEGSISTLTIQRTEQRDSAMYRCASSYSSGGAGSYNSPLHFGNGTRLTVT.

This clonotype occurred once. The chain employs TRBV5-5 and TRBJ1-2; 7 nucleotides match TRBD1. Germline lookup yields CDR1 SGHKS and CDR2 YYEKEE (reference sequence). CDR3 size: 17 residues. V was pared by 0 bases and J by 2 bases, with 10 bases of the junction left unmatched. CDR3 protein: CASSLALTGRKNYGYTF. CDR3 coding DNA: TGTGCCAGCAGCTTGGCCCTGACAGGGAGGAAAAACTATGGCTACACCTTC.

In its sample, this clonotype was seen a few times. This chain uses TRBV27 with TRBJ1-2; D ambiguous. Deletions cut 5 bases from V and 7 bases from J, with 14 bases between. CDR1 is MNHEY and CDR2 is SMNVEV in the germline V gene (reference sequence). CDR3 length: 13 residues. CDR3 sequence (DNA): TGTGCCAGCAGTCCTCGGATACCGCGTGGCTACACCTTC. Protein: CASSPRIPRGYTF.

This clonotype was seen a few times. The V call is TRBV7-6, the J call TRBJ2-1; possibly TRBD1 for D (5 bases). The CDR3 spans 12 residues. V lost 2 bases to trimming and J lost 9 bases, with 8 bases between them. Germline V lookup: CDR1 SGHVS, CDR2 FNYEAQ. DNA of the CDR3: TGTGCCAGCAGCTTACTCAGGGCTGAGCAGTTCTTC. It codes for CASSLLRAEQFF.

This clonotype was seen ten or more times. The chain is built from TRBV7-9 and TRBJ1-2; TRBD1 is a possible D gene (6 bases). The CDR3 is made up of 11 amino acids. Trimming removed 5 bases at V and 8 bases at J, with 9 bases between. CDR1 is SEHNR and CDR2 is FQNEAQ in the germline V gene (reference sequence). CDR3 nucleotides: TGTGCCAGCAGCGGGGGGCAGGGCTACACCTTC. The encoded protein is CASSGGQGYTF.

The V gene is TRBV6-5, the J gene TRBJ1-3; D uncertain. The germline V and J ends were trimmed by 6 bases and 2 bases, with 14 bases remaining between them. CDR1 is MNHEY and CDR2 is SVGAGI in the germline V gene. There are 15 residues in the CDR3. The CDR3 loop reads CASSGRRQPGNTIYF. The CDR3 DNA is TGTGCCAGCAGCGGGAGGCGCCAGCCTGGAAACACCATATATTTT.

Concerning this clonotype: This may arise from a read error, as a much more abundant clone is one base away. J is TRBJ1-5 and V is TRBV7-8; D unclear. V lost 5 bases, J lost 9 bases, and 23 bases lay in between. CDR3 length: 16 amino acids. Germline values: CDR1 SGHVS, CDR2 FQNEAQ. The CDR3 is CASSHVEAAGVRPQHF. The CDR3 bases are TGTGCCAGCAGCCACGTGGAGGCAGCGGGCGTTCGGCCCCAGCATTTT.

The V gene is TRBV20-1, the J gene TRBJ2-7, with D perhaps matching TRBD1 (5 bases). Germline V gene sequence: CDR1 DFQATT, CDR2 SNEGSKA (reference sequence). This CDR3 is 13 amino acids long. The V and J ends lost 6 bases and 3 bases respectively, with 15 bases between them. The CDR3 reads CSAVLNRIYEQYF. Written as DNA, the CDR3 is TGCAGTGCCGTATTAAACAGGATCTACGAGCAGTACTTC.

The table lists this clonotype with a few counts. The chain couples TRBV7-6 to TRBJ1-5; D is undetermined. CDR3 length equals 13 residues. The V end lost 2 bases, the J end lost 3 bases, and 5 bases lay between the germline ends. Germline CDR1 reads SGHVS; CDR2 reads FNYEAQ. For the CDR3, the DNA is TGTGCCAGCAGCTTATCCCCCAATCAGCCCCAGCATTTT. It specifies CASSLSPNQPQHF.